Given below is one T cell receptor beta chain in context. Its target is unknown. V dropped 8 bases and J dropped 5; count of bases not matched to a gene: 10. The CDR3 is 14 amino acids. Germline-derived CDR1 and CDR2 are ENHRY and SYGVKD. The PCR was carried out with 60 Vbeta primers and 13 Jbeta primers. Generated by immunoSEQ multiplex PCR, the TCRdb table keeps only in-frame clones and is missing some. The sample has more than 110,000 clones; approximately 80% are singletons. These data are taken from a study of cytomegalovirus exposure and HLA in healthy donors. The study, taken as a whole, reports: Follow-up analysis later connected one missense variant in DCLRE1C with trimming of TCR beta V- and J-genes. Accounts indicate the classifier identified cytomegalovirus status with strong specificity and sensitivity. Later on, an analysis tied 15,000 to 20,000 TCR beta sequences to HLA alleles at 0.05 false discovery rate. For most TCR sequences rarity was the rule, although some public TCRs occurred in many donors.

The sample comprised PBMCs. The chain uses TRBV10-3 and TRBJ2-5; 8 positions agree with TRBD2. This receptor was obtained from a woman aged 45-65 years in good health and CMV-seropositive. Here the CDR3 reads CAIQAAGEGETQYF. In DNA form, the CDR3 reads TGTGCCATCCAGGCAGCGGGGGAGGGGGAGACCCAGTACTTC.